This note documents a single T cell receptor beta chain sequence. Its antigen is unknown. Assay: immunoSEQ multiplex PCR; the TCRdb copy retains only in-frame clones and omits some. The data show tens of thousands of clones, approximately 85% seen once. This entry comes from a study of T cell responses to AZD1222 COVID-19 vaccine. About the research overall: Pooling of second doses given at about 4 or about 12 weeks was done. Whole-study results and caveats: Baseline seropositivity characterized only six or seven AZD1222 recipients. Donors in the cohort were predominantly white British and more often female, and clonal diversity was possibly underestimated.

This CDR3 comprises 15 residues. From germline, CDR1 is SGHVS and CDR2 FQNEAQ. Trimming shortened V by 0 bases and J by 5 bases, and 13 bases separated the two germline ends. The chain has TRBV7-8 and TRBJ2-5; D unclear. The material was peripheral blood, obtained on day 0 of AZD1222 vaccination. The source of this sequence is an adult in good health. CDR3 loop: CASSLAHATRETQYF. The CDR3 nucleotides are TGTGCCAGCAGCTTAGCCCATGCTACGAGGGAGACCCAGTACTTC.